These T cell receptor beta chains were read from a single sample in a study of shared clonotypes between healthy human individuals. The table came from immunoSEQ multiplex PCR; TCRdb's copy has only in-frame clones and leaves some out. This table holds about 1 million clones, around four fifths found once. The sequenced sample was memory CD4+ T cells sorted from blood. These receptors were collected from a man between 18 and 35 years old in good health. Both conserved end residues are part of each CDR3. Size values are once, few and many counts, or a class for expanded clones, and some rows have none.

j_gene	abundance	v_gene	CDR3aa
TRBJ1-1	-	TRBV12-2	CASRLNRNLPNTEAFF
TRBJ1-2	-	TRBV11-2	CASSEGTVNYGYTF
TRBJ1-5	few	TRBV2	CASKMDRERSNQPQHF
TRBJ1-3	-	TRBV19	CASMDSGVSRNTIYF
TRBJ2-1	-	TRBV4-1	CASSQEGTAASYNEQFF
TRBJ1-4	once	TRBV11-2	CASSRGGNNEKLFF
TRBJ2-3	few	TRBV7-9	CASSSDTQYF
TRBJ1-2	-	TRBV2	CASRPDGIYGYTF
TRBJ2-2	-	TRBV5-1	CASSPAAGGYPGELFF
TRBJ2-7	-	TRBV5-1	CASSHTGGDSYEQYF
TRBJ1-4	-	TRBV15	CATSSGQGAGNEKLFF
TRBJ1-4	once	TRBV5-1	CASSHNDMSWEGEKLFF
TRBJ2-7	-	TRBV7-2	CASSGAYEQYF
TRBJ1-4	few	TRBV5-6	CASTQYKGETNEKLFF
TRBJ1-6	-	TRBV7-9	CASSLTTGFNSPLHF
TRBJ1-1	-	TRBV5-1	CASSLDSGGTEAFF
TRBJ1-2	-	TRBV4-3	CASSQNTVSHRSLYGYTF
TRBJ2-5	-	TRBV19	CASSQQGYETQYF
TRBJ1-6	-	TRBV30	CAWSPGYPYSPLHF
TRBJ2-2	-	TRBV10-3	CAIRAAEVTGELFF
TRBJ2-1	-	TRBV4-3	CASSQGASGAYNEQFF
TRBJ1-2	-	TRBV7-2	CASSARLYGYTF
TRBJ2-4	-	TRBV28	CASQTGSWAKNIQYF
TRBJ2-3	-	TRBV9	CASSVGGASGEGDTQYF
TRBJ1-2	-	TRBV28	CASGGAQGNGYTF
TRBJ1-1	-	TRBV7-6	CASSWASNTEAFF
TRBJ2-7	-	TRBV5-1	CASSASAGLTPTYEQYF
TRBJ2-1	-	TRBV5-1	CASSLAFDEQFF
TRBJ1-6	-	TRBV10-3	CAISESQGDSPLHF
TRBJ2-3	-	TRBV5-1	CASGGLAHADTQYF
TRBJ2-7	-	TRBV6-1	CASSVLAGGPYEQYF
TRBJ2-5	-	TRBV29-1	CSVSQGAETQYF
TRBJ2-1	-	TRBV28	CASSRYGQGWRNEQFF
TRBJ2-5	once	TRBV6-5	CASKAPAGGTQYF
TRBJ2-5	-	TRBV13	CASSFRGLKETQYF
TRBJ2-7	-	TRBV9	CASSPRQRADEQYF
TRBJ2-7	-	TRBV5-6	CASTQGGTPYEQYF
TRBJ2-3	-	TRBV21-1	CASRKDGCTDTQYF
TRBJ2-3	-	TRBV18	CASSPITGSVTDTQYF
TRBJ1-2	-	TRBV10-3	CAISERTDSYGYTF
TRBJ1-1	-	TRBV5-1	CASSFLGGNTEAFF
TRBJ1-6	-	TRBV9	CASSVDWRSPLHF
TRBJ1-2	-	TRBV9	CASSTGDRADNGYTF
TRBJ2-2	many	TRBV2	CAQRRSGNGELFF
TRBJ2-2	few	TRBV5-4	CASSSSGYYTGELFF
TRBJ1-5	-	TRBV6-5	CASSLGQVNQPQHF
TRBJ2-3	-	TRBV7-7	CASSQGSGTTDTQYF
TRBJ2-6	-	TRBV19	CASRHIQGSGANVLTF
TRBJ2-7	-	TRBV6-1	CASSEGLGSSYEQYF
TRBJ2-2	-	TRBV13	CASSLERGGYTGELFF
TRBJ2-3	-	TRBV6-6	CASSYGLAGDTDTQYF
TRBJ1-3	-	TRBV6-1	CASAQDFSGNTIYF
TRBJ2-7	-	TRBV2	CASSENRGAREQYF